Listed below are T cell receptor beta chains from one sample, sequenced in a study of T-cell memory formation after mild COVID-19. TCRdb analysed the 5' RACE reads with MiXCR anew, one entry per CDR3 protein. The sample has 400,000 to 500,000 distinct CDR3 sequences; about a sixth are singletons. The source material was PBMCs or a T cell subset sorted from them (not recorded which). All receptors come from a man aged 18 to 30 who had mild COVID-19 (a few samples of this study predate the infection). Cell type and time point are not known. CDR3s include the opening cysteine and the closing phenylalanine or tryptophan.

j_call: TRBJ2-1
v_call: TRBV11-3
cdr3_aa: CASSFLAGGINEQFF

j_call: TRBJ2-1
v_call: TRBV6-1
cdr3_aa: CASRDSSGGAGNEQFF

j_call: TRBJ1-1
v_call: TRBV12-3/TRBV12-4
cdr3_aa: CASRHTNTEAFF

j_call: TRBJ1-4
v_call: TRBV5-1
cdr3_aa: CASSSTGGTEKLFF

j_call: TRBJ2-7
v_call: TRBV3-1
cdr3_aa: CASSQLGVLHF

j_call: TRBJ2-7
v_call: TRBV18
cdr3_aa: CASSPPARAGYEQYF

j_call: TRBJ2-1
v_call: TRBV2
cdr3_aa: CASSVAGASYNEQFF

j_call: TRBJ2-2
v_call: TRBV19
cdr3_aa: CASWTATGELFF

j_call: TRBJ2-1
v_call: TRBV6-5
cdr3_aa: CASSPTRGTEQFF

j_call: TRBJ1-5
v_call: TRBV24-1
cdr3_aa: CATSDPRQGGNQPQHF

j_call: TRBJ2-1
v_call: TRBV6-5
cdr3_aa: CASSYGGAHNEQFF

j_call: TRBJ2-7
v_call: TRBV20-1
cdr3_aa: CSARELAGAGWGEQYF

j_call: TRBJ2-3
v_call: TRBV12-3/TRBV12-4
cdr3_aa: CASSPPTSGGAYTQYF

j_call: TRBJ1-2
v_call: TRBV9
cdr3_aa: CASTTGQGEGYTF

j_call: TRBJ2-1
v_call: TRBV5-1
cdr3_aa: CASSRSKRGANEQFF

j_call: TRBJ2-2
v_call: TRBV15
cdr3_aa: CATSRDLPGTGELFF

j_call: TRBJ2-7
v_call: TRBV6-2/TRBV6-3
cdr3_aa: CASSVGGGAPYEQYF

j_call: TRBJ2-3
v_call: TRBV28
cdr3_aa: CAYGSTDTQYF

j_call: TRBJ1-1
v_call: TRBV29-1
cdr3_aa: CSARTGGRTEAFF

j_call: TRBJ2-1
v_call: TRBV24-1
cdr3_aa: CATSAPQDRGCNNEQFF

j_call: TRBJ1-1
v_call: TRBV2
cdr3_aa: CASRDTSQNTEAFF

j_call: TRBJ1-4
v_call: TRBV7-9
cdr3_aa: CASSFQGAGEKLFF